A selection of T cell receptor beta chains follows, all from one sample in a study of blood T cell repertoires in COVID-19. The table came from immunoSEQ multiplex PCR; TCRdb's copy has only in-frame clones and leaves some out. The repertoire consists of over 55,000 clones, with roughly 85% occurring once and the leading ten covering roughly 39%. The sample consisted of peripheral blood. These TCRs come from a human donor in a cohort sampled during active COVID-19. The CDR3 runs from the conserved cysteine through the conserved F or W. The order of the fields is V gene, J gene, D gene, clone size, CDR3 protein, CDR3 DNA. The D gene is left open where the match is weak. Where a row states a size, it is once, few, many or the class of an expanded clone; other rows omit it.

TRBV19	TRBJ1-4	TRBD1	.	CASSATGGGLREKLFF	TGTGCCAGTAGTGCGACAGGGGGCGGATTGAGAGAAAAACTGTTTTTT
TRBV7-2	TRBJ1-2	TRBD1	.	CASSSPAPGQGYTF	TGTGCCAGCAGCTCGCCGGCCCCGGGACAGGGCTACACCTTC
TRBV12-3/TRBV12-4	TRBJ1-1	.	.	CASRTRVGTEAFF	TGTGCCAGCAGAACCAGGGTGGGAACTGAAGCTTTCTTT
TRBV4-3	TRBJ1-1	.	.	CASSSTHRGTLNTEAFF	TGCGCCAGCAGCTCAACACATAGGGGGACACTTAACACTGAAGCTTTCTTT
TRBV6-5	TRBJ2-3	TRBD1	once	CASSYSTGEYTDTQYF	TGTGCCAGCAGTTACTCGACAGGGGAATATACAGATACGCAGTATTTT
TRBV5-4	TRBJ2-2	.	.	CASSLDGPGELFF	TGTGCCAGCAGCTTGGATGGGCCCGGGGAGCTGTTTTTT
TRBV30	TRBJ1-6	.	.	CACLPGEGSSSPLHF	TGTGCCTGCCTTCCAGGGGAAGGGTCGTCTTCACCCCTCCACTTT
TRBV4-1	TRBJ1-2	.	few	CASSQDRSSANYGYTF	TGCGCCAGCAGCCAAGATAGGTCAAGCGCTAACTATGGCTACACCTTC
TRBV5-1	TRBJ1-5	TRBD1	.	CASSKGDRSNQPQHF	TGCGCCAGCAGCAAGGGGGACAGATCCAATCAGCCCCAGCATTTT
TRBV5-1	TRBJ1-2	.	.	CASSLGGGFFGYTF	TGCGCCAGCAGCTTGGGGGGGGGTTTCTTTGGCTACACCTTC
TRBV12-3/TRBV12-4	TRBJ2-3	.	once	CASSLRGPDTQYF	TGTGCCAGCAGTTTGCGGGGACCAGATACGCAGTATTTT